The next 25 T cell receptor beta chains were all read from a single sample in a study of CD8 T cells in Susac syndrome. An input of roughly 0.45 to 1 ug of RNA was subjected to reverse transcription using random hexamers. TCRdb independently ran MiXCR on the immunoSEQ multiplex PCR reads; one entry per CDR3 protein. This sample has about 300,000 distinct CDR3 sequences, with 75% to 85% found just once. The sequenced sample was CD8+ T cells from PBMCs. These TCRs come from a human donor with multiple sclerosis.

CDR3 in DNA: TGTGCCAGCAGCCCTAGGCTAGCGGGAACAGCCTACGAGCAGTACTTC. Protein product: CASSPRLAGTAYEQYF. The chain uses TRBV7-9 and TRBJ2-7; 9 nucleotides line up with TRBD2. Germline-derived CDR1 and CDR2 are SEHNR and FQNEAQ (reference sequence). V was pared by 5 bases and J by 2 bases, with 10 bases of the junction left unmatched. The CDR3 consists of 16 residues.

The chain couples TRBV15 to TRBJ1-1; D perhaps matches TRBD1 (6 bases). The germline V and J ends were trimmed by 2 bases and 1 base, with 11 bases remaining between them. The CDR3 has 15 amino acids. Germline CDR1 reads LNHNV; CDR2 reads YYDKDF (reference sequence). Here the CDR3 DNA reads TGTGCCACCAGCAGACGCCAGACAGGGAACACTGAAGCTTTCTTT. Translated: CATSRRQTGNTEAFF.

The DNA of the CDR3 is TGCGCCAGCAGCCAAGATGCGGAAACTGAAGCTTTCTTT. It encodes CASSQDAETEAFF. This rearrangement joins TRBV4-1 to TRBJ1-1; D is undetermined. This CDR3 is 13 amino acids long. Germline loops: CDR1 MGHRA, CDR2 YSYEKL. V dropped 0 bases and J dropped 5 bases, with 7 bases sitting between them.

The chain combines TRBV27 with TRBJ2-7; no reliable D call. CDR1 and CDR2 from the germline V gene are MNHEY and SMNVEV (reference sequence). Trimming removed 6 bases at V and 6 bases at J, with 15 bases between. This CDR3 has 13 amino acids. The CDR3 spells CASSLPPLGEQYF. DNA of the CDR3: TGTGCCAGCAGCCTGCCTCCACTTGGCGAGCAGTACTTC.

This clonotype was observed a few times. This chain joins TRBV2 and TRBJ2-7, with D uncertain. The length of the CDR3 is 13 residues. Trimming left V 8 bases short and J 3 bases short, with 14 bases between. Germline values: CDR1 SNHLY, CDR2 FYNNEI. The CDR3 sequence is CASFGPASYEQYF. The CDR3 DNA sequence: TGTGCCAGCTTCGGGCCAGCTAGCTACGAGCAGTACTTC.

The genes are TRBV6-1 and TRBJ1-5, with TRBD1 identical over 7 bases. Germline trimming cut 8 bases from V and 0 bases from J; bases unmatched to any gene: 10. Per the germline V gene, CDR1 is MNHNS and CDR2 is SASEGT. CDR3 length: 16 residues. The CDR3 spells CASSSGTDYSNQPQHF. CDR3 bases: TGTGCCAGCTCAAGTGGGACAGATTATAGCAATCAGCCCCAGCATTTT.

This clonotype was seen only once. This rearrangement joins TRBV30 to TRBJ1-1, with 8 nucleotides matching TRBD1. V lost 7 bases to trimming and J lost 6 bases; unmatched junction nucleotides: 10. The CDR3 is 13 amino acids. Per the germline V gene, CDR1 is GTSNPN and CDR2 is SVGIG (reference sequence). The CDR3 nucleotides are TGTGCCTACCGGGACAGGCGCCGCTCTGAAGCTTTCTTT. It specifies CAYRDRRRSEAFF.

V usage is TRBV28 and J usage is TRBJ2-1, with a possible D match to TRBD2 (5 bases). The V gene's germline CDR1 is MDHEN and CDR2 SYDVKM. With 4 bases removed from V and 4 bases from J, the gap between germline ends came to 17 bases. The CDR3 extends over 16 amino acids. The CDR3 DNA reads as TGTGCCAGCAGTTCCCTCGGACTGCAATTTTACAATGAGCAGTTCTTC. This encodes CASSSLGLQFYNEQFF.

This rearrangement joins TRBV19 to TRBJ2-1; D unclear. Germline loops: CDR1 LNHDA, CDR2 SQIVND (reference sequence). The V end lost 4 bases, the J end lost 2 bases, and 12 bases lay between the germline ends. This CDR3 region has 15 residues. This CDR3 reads CASSTLSSAYNEQFF. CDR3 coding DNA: TGTGCCAGTAGTACTCTTTCCTCTGCCTACAATGAGCAGTTCTTC.

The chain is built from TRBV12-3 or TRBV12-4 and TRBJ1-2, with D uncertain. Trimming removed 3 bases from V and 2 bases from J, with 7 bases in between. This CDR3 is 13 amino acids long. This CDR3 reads CASSLRVNYGYTF. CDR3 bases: TGTGCCAGCAGTTTGAGGGTGAACTATGGCTACACCTTC.

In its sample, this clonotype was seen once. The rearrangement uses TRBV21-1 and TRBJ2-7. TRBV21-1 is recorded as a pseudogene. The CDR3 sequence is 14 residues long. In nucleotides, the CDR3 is TGTGCCAGACATATGTGGCTTGGGGACTACGAGCAGTACTTC. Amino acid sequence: CARHMWLGDYEQYF.

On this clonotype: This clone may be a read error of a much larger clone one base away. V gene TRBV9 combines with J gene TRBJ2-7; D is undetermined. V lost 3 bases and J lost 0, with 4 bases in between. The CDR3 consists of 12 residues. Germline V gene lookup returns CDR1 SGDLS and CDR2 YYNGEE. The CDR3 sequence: CASSANSYEQYF. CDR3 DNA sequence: TGTGCCAGCAGCGCGAACTCCTACGAGCAGTACTTC.

The CDR3 reads CASSLTAFTVEQFF. CDR3 in DNA: TGTGCCAGCAGTTTAACAGCGTTTACGGTTGAGCAGTTCTTC. V is TRBV28 and J is TRBJ2-1, with D unresolved. This CDR3 is built from 14 residues. V lost 2 bases and J lost 9, with 14 bases in between. From germline, CDR1 is MDHEN and CDR2 SYDVKM.

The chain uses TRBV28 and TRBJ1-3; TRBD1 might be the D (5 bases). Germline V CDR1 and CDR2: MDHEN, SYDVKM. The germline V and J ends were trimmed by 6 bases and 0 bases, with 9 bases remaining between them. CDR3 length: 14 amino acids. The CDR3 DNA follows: TGTGCCAGCAGCTACCAGGGCTCTGGAAACACCATATATTTT. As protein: CASSYQGSGNTIYF.

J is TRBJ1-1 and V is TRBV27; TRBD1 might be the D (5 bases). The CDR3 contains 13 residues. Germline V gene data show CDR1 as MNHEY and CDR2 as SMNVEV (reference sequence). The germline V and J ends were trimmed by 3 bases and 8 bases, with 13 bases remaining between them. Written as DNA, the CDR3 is TGTGCCAGCAGTTTCATGGGGCGTGGGGAAGCTTTCTTT. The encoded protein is CASSFMGRGEAFF.

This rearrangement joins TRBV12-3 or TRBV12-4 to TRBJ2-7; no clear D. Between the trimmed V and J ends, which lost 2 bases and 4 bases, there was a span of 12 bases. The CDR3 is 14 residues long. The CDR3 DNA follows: TGTGCCAGCAGTTTAAAAAGGGTGTCATACGAGCAGTACTTC. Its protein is CASSLKRVSYEQYF.

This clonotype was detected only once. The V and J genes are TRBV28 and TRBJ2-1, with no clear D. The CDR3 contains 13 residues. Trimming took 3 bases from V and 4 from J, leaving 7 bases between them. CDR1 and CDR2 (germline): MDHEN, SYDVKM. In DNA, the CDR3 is TGTGCCAGCAGTTTTCCTGAGTACAATGAGCAGTTCTTC. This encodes CASSFPEYNEQFF.

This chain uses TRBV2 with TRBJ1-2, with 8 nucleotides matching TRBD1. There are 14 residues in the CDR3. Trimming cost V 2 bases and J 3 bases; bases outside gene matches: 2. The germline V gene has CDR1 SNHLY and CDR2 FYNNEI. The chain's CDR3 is CASSETTGDYGYTF. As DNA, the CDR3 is TGTGCCAGCAGTGAAACGACAGGGGACTATGGCTACACCTTC. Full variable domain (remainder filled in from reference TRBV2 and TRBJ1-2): EPEVTQTPSHQVTQMGQEVILRCVPISNHLYFYWYRQILGQKVEFLVSFYNNEISEKSEIFDDQFSVERPDGSNFTLKIRSTKLEDSAMYFCASSETTGDYGYTFGSGTRLTVV.

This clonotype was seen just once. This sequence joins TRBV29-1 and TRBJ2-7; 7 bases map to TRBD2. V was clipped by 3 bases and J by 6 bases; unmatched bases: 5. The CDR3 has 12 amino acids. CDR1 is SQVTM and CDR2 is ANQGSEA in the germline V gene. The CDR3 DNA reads TGCAGCGTTGATGGCGGGAGAAGCGAGCAGTACTTC. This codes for CSVDGGRSEQYF.

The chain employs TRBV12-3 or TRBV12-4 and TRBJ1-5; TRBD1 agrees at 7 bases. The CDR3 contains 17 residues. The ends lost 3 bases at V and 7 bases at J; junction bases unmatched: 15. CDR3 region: CASSLKFGTEIDQPQHF. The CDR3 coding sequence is TGTGCCAGCAGTTTGAAGTTCGGGACAGAAATCGACCAGCCCCAGCATTTT.

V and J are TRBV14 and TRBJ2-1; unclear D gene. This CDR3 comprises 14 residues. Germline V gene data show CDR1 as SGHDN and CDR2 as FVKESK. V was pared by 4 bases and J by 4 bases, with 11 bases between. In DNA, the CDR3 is TGTGCCAGCAGCCCTAAGACTGCATACAATGAGCAGTTCTTC. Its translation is CASSPKTAYNEQFF.

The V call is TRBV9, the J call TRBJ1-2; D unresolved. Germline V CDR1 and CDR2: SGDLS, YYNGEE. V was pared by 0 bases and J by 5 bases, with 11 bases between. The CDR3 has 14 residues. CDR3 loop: CASSVEGTEYGYTF. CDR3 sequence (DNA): TGTGCCAGCAGCGTAGAGGGAACTGAATATGGCTACACCTTC.

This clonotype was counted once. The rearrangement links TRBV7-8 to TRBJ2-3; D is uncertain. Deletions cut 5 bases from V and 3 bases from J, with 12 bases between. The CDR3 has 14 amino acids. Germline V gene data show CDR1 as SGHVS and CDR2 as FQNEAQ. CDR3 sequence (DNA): TGTGCCAGCAGCCCGGTGGAGAGAACAGATACGCAGTATTTT. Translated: CASSPVERTDTQYF.

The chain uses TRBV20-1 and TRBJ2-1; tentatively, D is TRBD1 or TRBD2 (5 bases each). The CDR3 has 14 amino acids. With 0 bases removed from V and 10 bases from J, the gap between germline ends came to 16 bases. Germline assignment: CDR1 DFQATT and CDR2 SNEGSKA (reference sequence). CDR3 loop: CSAREGNPGPEQFF. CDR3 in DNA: TGCAGTGCTAGAGAGGGTAACCCGGGGCCGGAGCAGTTCTTC.

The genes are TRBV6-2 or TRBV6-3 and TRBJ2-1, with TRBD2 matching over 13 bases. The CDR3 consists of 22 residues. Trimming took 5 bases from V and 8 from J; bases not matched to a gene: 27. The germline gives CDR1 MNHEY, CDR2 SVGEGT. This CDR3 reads CASSPTQPGLAGWFPNRDEQFF. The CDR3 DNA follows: TGTGCCAGCAGTCCGACGCAACCGGGACTAGCGGGATGGTTCCCCAACCGCGATGAGCAGTTCTTC.